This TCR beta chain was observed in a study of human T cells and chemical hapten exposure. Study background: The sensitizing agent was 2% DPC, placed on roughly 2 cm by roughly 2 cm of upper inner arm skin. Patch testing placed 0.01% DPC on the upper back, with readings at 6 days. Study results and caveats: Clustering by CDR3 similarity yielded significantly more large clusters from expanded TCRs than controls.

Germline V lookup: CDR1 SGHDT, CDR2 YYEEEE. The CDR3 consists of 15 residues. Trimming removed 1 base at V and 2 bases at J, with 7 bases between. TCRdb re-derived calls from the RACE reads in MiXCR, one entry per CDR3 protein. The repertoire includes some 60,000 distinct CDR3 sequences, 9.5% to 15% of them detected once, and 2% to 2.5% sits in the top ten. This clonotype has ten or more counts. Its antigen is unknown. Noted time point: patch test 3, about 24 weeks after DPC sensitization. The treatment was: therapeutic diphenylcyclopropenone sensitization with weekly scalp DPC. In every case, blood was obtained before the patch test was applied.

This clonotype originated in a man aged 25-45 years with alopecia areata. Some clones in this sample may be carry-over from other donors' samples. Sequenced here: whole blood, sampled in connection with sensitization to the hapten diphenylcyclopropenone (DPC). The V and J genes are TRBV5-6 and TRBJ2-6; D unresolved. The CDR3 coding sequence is TGTGCCAGCAGCTTGACAGCCCCTGGGGCCAACGTCCTGACTTTC. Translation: CASSLTAPGANVLTF.